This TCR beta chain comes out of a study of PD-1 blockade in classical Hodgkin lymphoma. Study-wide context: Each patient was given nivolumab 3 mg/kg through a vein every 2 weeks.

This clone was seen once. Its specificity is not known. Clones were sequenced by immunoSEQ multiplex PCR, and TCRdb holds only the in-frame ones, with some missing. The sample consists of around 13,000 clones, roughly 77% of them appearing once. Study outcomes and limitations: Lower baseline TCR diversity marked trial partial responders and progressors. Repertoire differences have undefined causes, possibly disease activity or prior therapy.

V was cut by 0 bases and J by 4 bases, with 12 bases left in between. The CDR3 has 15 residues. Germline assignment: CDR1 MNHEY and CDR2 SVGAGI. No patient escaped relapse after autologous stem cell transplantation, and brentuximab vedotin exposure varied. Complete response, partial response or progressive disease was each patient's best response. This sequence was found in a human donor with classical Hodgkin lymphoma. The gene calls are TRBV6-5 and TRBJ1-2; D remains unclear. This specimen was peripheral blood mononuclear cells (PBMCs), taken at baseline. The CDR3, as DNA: TGTGCCAGCAGTTACTCAGCCCTAGGGAGCTATGGCTACACCTTC. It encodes CASSYSALGSYGYTF.